This TCR beta chain was found in a study of CD8 T cells in ankylosing spondylitis. Points from the study as a whole: Clones tied to disease were said to be significantly enriched in matched ankylosing spondylitis synovial fluid.

Making use of molecular barcodes, quantitative 5'-RACE generated TCR beta libraries. TCRdb reprocessed the 5' RACE reads with MiXCR, giving one entry per CDR3 protein. The sample holds 55,000 or so distinct CDR3 sequences, approximately 7.4% seen once. There are many counts of this clonotype. The antigen remains undetermined. The CDR3 has 13 residues. Germline CDR1 reads DFQATT; CDR2 reads SNEGSKA (reference sequence). After removal of 3 bases from V and 10 bases from J, the junction contained 10 bases not matched to a gene. Material: blood, either unsorted or a sorted T cell fraction (not recorded which). The receptor was derived from a female donor with ankylosing spondylitis or in good health (not recorded which). This rearrangement joins TRBV20-1 to TRBJ2-3, with TRBD2 identical over 7 bases. CDR3 sequence reads: CSASDPRGTPQYF. In DNA, the CDR3 is TGCAGTGCTAGTGACCCGCGGGGGACCCCGCAGTATTTT.